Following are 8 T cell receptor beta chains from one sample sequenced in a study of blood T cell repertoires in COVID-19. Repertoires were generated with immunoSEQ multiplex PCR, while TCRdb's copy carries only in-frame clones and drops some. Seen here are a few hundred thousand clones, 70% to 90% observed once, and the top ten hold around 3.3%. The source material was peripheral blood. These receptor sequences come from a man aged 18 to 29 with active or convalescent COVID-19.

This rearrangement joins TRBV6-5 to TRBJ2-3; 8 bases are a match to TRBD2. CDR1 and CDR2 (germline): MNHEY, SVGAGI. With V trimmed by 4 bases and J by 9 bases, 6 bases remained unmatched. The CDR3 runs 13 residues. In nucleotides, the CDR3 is TGTGCCAGCAGTTCCCCGGGGGGGTCGACGCAGTATTTT. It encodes CASSSPGGSTQYF.

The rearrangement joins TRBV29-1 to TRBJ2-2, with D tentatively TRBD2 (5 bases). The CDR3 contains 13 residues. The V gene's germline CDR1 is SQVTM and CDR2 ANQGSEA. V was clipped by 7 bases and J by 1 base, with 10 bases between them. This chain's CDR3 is CSASGGNTGELFF. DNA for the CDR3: TGCAGCGCATCCGGAGGGAACACCGGGGAGCTGTTTTTT.

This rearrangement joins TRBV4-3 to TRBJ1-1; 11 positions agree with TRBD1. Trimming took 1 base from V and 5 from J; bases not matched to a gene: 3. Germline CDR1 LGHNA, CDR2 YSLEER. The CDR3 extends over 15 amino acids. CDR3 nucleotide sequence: TGCGCCAGCAGCCAAGGGGGGACAGGGGGGACTGAAGCTTTCTTT. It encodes CASSQGGTGGTEAFF.

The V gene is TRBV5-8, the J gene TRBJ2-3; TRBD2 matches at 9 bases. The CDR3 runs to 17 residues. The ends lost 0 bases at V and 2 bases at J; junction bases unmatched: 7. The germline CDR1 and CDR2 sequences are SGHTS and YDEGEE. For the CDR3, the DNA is TGTGCCAGCAGCTTGGGTAGGGTAGCGGGAGTCACAGATACGCAGTATTTT. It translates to CASSLGRVAGVTDTQYF.

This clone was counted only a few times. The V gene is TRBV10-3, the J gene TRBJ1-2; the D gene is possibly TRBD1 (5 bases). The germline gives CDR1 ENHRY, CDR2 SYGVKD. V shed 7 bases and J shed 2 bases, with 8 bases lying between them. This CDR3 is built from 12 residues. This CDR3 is CAITQGNYGYTF. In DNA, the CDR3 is TGTGCCATCACTCAGGGAAACTATGGCTACACCTTC.

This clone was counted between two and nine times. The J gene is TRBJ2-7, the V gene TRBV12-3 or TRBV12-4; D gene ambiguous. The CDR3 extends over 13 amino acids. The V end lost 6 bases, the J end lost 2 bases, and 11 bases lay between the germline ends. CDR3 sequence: CASSEILPYEQYF. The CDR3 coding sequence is TGTGCCAGCAGCGAGATTCTACCCTACGAGCAGTACTTC.

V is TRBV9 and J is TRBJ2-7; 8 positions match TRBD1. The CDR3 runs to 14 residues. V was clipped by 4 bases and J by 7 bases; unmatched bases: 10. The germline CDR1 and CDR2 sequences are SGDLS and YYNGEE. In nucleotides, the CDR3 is TGTGCCAGCAGCAAAGGGACAGGTGAGGATGAGCAGTACTTC. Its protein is CASSKGTGEDEQYF.

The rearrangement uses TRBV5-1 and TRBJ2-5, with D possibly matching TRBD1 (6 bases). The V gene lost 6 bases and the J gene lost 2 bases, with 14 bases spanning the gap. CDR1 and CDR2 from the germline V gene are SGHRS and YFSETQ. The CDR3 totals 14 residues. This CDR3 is CASNLGTSQETQYF. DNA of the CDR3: TGCGCCAGCAACTTAGGGACATCTCAAGAGACCCAGTACTTC.